This entry features one T cell receptor (beta chain) sequence. Its antigen is not known. Using immunoSEQ multiplex PCR, the repertoire was profiled, and TCRdb retains in-frame clones only, with some absent. The sample has around 130,000 clones; 91% are singletons. The data stem from a study of T cell responses to AZD1222 COVID-19 vaccine. Study observations and caveats: Donors were chiefly white British, with a greater number of females, and clonal diversity was perhaps underestimated. Sampled repertoires all dated from after the peak T cell response. Seropositive status at baseline applied to only a handful of AZD1222 recipients.

J lost 3 bases, V lost 0 bases, and 10 bases had no gene match. Germline lookup yields CDR1 MNHEY and CDR2 SMNVEV (reference sequence). The CDR3 covers 18 residues. The chain combines TRBV27 with TRBJ2-7; 11 nucleotides agree with TRBD2. This clonotype was sampled from an adult who received the MenACWY meningococcal vaccine as a control. Sequenced here: peripheral blood, sampled 28 days after the second dose of the MenACWY control vaccine. CDR3 bases: TGTGCCAGCAGTTTATCTTCTAGCGGGAGGCTTCTGAACTACGAGCAGTACTTC. This encodes CASSLSSSGRLLNYEQYF.